The TCR beta chain under discussion was sequenced for a study of shared clonotypes between healthy human individuals. General observations from the study: Naive subsets, compared against memory subsets, generally had larger estimated richness values. An effect of sequencing depth on clonotype sharing among donors was expected.

Remarks on this clone: No antigen is known for it.

Profiled with immunoSEQ multiplex PCR; TCRdb holds only in-frame clones, not every one. The sample contains over 2,000,000 clones, 90% to 95% of which appear only once. Naive CD8 cells comprised CD45RO-negative, CCR7-positively selected cells, excluding terminally differentiated effector memory CD45RA+ cells. Donors were healthy HIV-negative adults without recent acute infections or vaccinations. The germline CDR1 and CDR2 sequences are MNHEY and SMNVEV (reference sequence). This CDR3 is 16 amino acids long. The sequence was obtained from a man between 18 and 29 years old in good health. Some clones in this sample may be carry-over from other donors' samples. Input material: naive CD8+ T cells from PBMCs. The chain combines TRBV27 with TRBJ2-5; 9 bases are shared with TRBD1. Matching the DNA end better, TRBJ2-7 makes the J call doubtful. CDR3 DNA sequence: TGTGCCAGCAGTTTATCCCCCGGGACAGGGTTTTACGAGCAGTACTTC. Translated: CASSLSPGTGFYEQYF.